This note documents a single TCR beta chain sequence. The germline CDR1 and CDR2 sequences are MNHEY and SMNVEV (reference sequence). V lost 4 bases to trimming and J lost 7 bases; unmatched junction nucleotides: 13. CDR3 length equals 16 residues. Method: immunoSEQ multiplex PCR; TCRdb's copy keeps in-frame clones and lacks some. Of about 280,000 clones in the sample, roughly 90% were seen once. The sample is drawn from a study of blood T cell repertoires in COVID-19. About the study: Samples of COVID-19 (acute and convalescent) were obtained from the United States, Italy and Spain.

The sequence was obtained from a woman between 35 and 50 years old who had recovered from COVID-19. Sequences were obtained from peripheral blood. The chain is built from TRBV27 and TRBJ2-7; TRBD2 matches 10 bases. The CDR3 bases are TGTGCCAGCAGTTCCCCGACTAGCGGGTCGGGGCTAGAGCAGTACTTC. Protein sequence: CASSSPTSGSGLEQYF.